This section outlines one T cell receptor beta chain sequence together with its context. What it binds is not known. This sample was included in a study of molecular identifiers for immune sequencing clone quantification. Broader study findings: Detectable among about a million naive cells, according to reports, was Jurkat TCR RNA spiked in from one cell. Identical TCR molecules can share a barcode, and this sharing could underestimate highly expanded clone sizes. Effector cells had over 97% of their molecules in clones above 20 RNA copies, while naive cells had under 1%.

The CDR3 covers 16 residues. CDR1 and CDR2 (germline): DFQATT, SNEGSKA (reference sequence). Trimming cost V 0 bases and J 0 bases, with 12 bases left between them. A CD8+CD4-CCR7+CD45RA+ gate was used to sort naive CD8 T cells. TCRdb reanalysed the PCR reads using MiXCR and keeps one entry per CDR3 protein. The sample carries about 510,000 distinct CDR3 sequences, about 22% recorded once. Sample: naive CD8+ T cells from blood, with Jurkat cell RNA spiked in. The sample's subset: FACS-sorted CD8+CD4-CCR7+CD45RA+ naive T cells. The gene calls are TRBV20-1 and TRBJ2-1; D possibly corresponds to TRBD1 (6 bases). The sequence came from a human donor in good health. Some libraries in this study had Jurkat cell RNA spiked in. The DNA of the CDR3 is TGCAGTGCTAGAGACAGGGACACGAGCTCCTACAATGAGCAGTTCTTC. Encoded protein: CSARDRDTSSYNEQFF.